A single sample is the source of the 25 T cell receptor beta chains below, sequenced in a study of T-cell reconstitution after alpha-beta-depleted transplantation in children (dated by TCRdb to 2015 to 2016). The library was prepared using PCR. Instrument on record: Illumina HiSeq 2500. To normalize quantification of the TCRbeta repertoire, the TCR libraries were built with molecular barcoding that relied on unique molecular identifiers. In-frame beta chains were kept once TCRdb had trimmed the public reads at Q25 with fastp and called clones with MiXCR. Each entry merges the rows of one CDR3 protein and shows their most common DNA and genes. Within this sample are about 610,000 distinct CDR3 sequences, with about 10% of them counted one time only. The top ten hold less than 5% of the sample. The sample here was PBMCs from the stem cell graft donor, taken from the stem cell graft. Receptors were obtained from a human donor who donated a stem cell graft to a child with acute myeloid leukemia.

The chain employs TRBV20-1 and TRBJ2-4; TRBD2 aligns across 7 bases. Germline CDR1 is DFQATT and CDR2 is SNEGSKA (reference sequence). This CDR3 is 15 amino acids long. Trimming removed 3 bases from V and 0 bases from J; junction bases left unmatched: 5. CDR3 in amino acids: CSASFLAEAKNIQYF. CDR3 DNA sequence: TGCAGTGCTAGCTTTCTAGCGGAAGCCAAAAACATTCAGTACTTC.

CDR3: CASSLNTGTGLYNEQFF. CDR3 nucleotide sequence: TGTGCCAGCAGTTTAAACACCGGGACAGGACTCTACAATGAGCAGTTCTTC. The genes are TRBV28 and TRBJ2-1; 8 nucleotides line up with TRBD1. Germline assignment: CDR1 MDHEN and CDR2 SYDVKM. The CDR3 runs 17 residues. V lost 2 bases to trimming and J lost 3 bases; unmatched junction nucleotides: 9.

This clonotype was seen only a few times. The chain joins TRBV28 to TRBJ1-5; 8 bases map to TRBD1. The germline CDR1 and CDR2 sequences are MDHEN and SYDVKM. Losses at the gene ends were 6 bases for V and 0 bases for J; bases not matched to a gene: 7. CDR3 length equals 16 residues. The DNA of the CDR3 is TGTGCCAGCAGGAGGACAGGGAGCTATAGCAATCAGCCCCAGCATTTT. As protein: CASRRTGSYSNQPQHF.

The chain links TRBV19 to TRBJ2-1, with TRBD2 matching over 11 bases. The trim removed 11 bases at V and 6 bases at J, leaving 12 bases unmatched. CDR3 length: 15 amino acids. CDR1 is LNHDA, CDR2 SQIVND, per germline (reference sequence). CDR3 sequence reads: CAVDSGRALFNEQFF. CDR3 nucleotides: TGTGCCGTTGATAGCGGGAGGGCCCTTTTCAATGAGCAGTTCTTC.

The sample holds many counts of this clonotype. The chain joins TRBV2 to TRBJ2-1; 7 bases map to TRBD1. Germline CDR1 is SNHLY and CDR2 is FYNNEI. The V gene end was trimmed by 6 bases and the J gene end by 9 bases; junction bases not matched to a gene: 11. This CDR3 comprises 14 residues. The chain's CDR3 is CASSEDRYAPEQFF. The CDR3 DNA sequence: TGTGCCAGCAGCGAGGACAGGTATGCTCCTGAGCAGTTCTTC.

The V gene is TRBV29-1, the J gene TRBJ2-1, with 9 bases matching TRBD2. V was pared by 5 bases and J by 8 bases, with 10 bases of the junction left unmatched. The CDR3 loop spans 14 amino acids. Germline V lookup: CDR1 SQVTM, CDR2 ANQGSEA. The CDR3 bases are TGCAGCGTTAGGGGGCGGGAGGGCCGGGATGAGCAGTTCTTC. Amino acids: CSVRGREGRDEQFF.

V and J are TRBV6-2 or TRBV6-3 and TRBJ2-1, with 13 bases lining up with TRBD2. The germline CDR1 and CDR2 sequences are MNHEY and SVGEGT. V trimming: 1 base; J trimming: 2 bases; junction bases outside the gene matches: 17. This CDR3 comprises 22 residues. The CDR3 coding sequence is TGTGCCAGCAGTTACTTAAACAGGGGTGGTACTAGCGGGAGGGTCGCCTACAATGAGCAGTTCTTC. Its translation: CASSYLNRGGTSGRVAYNEQFF.

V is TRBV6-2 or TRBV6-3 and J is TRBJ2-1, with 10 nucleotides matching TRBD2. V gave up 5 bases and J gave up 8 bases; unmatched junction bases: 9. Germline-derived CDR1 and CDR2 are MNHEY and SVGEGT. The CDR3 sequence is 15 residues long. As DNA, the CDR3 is TGTGCCAGCAGTCGAATAGCGGGAGGTCGCTATGAGCAGTTCTTC. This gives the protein CASSRIAGGRYEQFF.

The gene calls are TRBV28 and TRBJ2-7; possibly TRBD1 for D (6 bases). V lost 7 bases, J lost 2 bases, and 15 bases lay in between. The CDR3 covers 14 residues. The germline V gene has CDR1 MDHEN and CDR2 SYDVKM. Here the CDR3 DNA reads TGTGCCAGCAAAACCTCAGGGGTTCCCTACGAGCAGTACTTC. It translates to CASKTSGVPYEQYF. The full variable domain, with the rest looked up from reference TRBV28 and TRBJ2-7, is DVKVTQSSRYLVKRTGEKVFLECVQDMDHENMFWYRQDPGLGLRLIYFSYDVKMKEKGDIPEGYSVSREKKERFSLILESASTNQTSMYLCASKTSGVPYEQYFGPGTRLTVT.

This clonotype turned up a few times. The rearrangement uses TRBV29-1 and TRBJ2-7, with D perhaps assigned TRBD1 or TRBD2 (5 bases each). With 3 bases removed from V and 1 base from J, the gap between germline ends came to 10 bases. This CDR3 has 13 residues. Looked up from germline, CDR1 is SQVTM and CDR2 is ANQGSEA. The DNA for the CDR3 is TGCAGCGTTGAGGGGACGGATTCCTACGAGCAGTACTTC. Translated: CSVEGTDSYEQYF.

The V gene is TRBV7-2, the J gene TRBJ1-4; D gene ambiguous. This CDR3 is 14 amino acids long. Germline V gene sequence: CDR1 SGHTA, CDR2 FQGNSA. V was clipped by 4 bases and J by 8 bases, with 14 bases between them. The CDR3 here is CASSYSTAAEKLFF. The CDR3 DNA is TGTGCCAGCAGCTACAGCACAGCAGCGGAAAAACTGTTTTTT. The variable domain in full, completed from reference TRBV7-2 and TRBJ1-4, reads GAGVSQSPSNKVTEKGKDVELRCDPISGHTALYWYRQSLGQGLEFLIYFQGNSAPDKSGLPSDRFSAERTGGSVSTLTIQRTQQEDSAVYLCASSYSTAAEKLFFGSGTQLSVL.

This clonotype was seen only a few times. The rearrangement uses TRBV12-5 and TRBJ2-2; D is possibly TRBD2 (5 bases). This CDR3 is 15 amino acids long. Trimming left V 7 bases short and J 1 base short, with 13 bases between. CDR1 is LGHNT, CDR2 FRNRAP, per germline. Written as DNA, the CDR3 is TGTGCTAGTGCCTCTGCACTAGGGAACACCGGGGAGCTGTTTTTT. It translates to CASASALGNTGELFF. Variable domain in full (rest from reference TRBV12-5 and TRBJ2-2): DARVTQTPRHKVTEMGQEVTMRCQPILGHNTVFWYRQTMMQGLELLAYFRNRAPLDDSGMPKDRFSAEMPDATLATLKIQPSEPRDSAVYFCASASALGNTGELFFGEGSRLTVL.

CDR3 loop: CASSLAGDGSGANVLTF. The CDR3 DNA sequence: TGTGCCAGCAGCTTAGCAGGGGACGGCTCTGGGGCCAACGTCCTGACTTTC. The V call is TRBV13, the J call TRBJ2-6; TRBD1 might be the D (6 bases). Germline V lookup: CDR1 PRHDT, CDR2 FYEKMQ (reference sequence). The CDR3 has 17 residues. V lost 1 base, J lost 0 bases, and 10 bases lay in between.

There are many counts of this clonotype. CDR3 nucleotides: TGTGCCAGCAATCAGAGAAACACCGGGGAGCTGTTTTTT. Encoded protein: CASNQRNTGELFF. The chain employs TRBV2 and TRBJ2-2; D gene uncertain. Looked up from germline, CDR1 is SNHLY and CDR2 is FYNNEI. The CDR3 runs 13 residues. Trimming cost V 7 bases and J 2 bases, with 8 bases left between them.

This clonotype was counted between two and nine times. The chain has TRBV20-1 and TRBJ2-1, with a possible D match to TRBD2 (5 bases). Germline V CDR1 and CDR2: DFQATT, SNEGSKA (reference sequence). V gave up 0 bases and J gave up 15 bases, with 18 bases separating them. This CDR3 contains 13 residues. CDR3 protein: CSARDEVRASTFF. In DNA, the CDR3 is TGCAGTGCTAGAGATGAAGTGAGGGCTAGCACGTTCTTC.

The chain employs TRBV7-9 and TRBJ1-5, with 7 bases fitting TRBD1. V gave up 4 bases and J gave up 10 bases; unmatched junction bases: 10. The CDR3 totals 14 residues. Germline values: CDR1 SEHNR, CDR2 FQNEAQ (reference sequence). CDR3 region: CASSSRDSSGPQHF. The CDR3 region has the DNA TGTGCCAGCAGCTCCCGGGACAGCAGTGGACCCCAGCATTTT.

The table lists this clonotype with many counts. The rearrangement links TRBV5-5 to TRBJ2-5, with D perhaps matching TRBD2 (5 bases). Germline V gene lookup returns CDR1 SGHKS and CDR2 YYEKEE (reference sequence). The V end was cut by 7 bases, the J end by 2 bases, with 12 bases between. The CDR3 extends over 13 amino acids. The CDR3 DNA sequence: TGTGCCAGCCTGAGGGCAAATCAAGAGACCCAGTACTTC. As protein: CASLRANQETQYF.

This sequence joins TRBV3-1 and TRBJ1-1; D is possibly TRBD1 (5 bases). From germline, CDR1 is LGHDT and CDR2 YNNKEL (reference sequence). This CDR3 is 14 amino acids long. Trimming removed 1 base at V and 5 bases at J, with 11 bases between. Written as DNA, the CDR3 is TGTGCCAGCAGCCAAGGCCGGGGGGTTACTGAAGCTTTCTTT. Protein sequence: CASSQGRGVTEAFF. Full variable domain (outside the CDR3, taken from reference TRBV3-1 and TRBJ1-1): DTAVSQTPKYLVTQMGNDKSIKCEQNLGHDTMYWYKQDSKKFLKIMFSYNNKELIINETVPNRFSPKSPDKAHLNLHINSLELGDSAVYFCASSQGRGVTEAFFGQGTRLTVV.

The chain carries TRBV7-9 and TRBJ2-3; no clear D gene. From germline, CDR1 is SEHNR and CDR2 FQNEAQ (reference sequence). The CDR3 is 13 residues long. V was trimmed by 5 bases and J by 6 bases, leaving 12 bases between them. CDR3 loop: CASSNKNSDTQYF. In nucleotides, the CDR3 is TGTGCCAGCAGCAACAAGAACTCGGATACGCAGTATTTT.

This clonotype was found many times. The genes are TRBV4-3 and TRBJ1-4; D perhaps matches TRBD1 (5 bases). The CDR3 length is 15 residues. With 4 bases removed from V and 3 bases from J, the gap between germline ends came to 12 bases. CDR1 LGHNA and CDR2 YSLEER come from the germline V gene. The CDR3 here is CASSRFQGSNEKLFF. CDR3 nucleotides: TGCGCCAGCAGCCGCTTTCAGGGTTCTAATGAAAAACTGTTTTTT.

CDR3 sequence reads: CASSLAQGGETQYF. The DNA for the CDR3 is TGTGCCAGCAGCTTAGCACAGGGTGGGGAGACCCAGTACTTC. V usage is TRBV7-2 and J usage is TRBJ2-5, with D perhaps TRBD1 (6 bases). Germline CDR1 reads SGHTA; CDR2 reads FQGNSA. Trimming pared 0 bases from V and 5 bases from J, leaving 10 bases between. CDR3 length: 14 residues.

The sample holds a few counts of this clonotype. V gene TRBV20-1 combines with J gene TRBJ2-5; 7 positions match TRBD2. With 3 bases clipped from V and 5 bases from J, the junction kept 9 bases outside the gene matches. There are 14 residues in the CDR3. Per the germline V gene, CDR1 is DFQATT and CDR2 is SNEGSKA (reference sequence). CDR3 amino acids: CSASTGGKEETQYF. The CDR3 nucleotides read TGCAGTGCTAGTACGGGAGGCAAGGAGGAGACCCAGTACTTC.

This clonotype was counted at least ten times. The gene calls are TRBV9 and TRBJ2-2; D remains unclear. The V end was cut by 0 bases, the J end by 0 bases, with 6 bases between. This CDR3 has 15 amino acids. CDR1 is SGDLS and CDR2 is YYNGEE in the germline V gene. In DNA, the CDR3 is TGTGCCAGCAGCGTAGATCCGGCGAACACCGGGGAGCTGTTTTTT. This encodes CASSVDPANTGELFF. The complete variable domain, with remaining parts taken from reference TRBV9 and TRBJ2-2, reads DSGVTQTPKHLITATGQRVTLRCSPRSGDLSVYWYQQSLDQGLQFLIQYYNGEERAKGNILERFSAQQFPDLHSELNLSSLELGDSALYFCASSVDPANTGELFFGEGSRLTVL.

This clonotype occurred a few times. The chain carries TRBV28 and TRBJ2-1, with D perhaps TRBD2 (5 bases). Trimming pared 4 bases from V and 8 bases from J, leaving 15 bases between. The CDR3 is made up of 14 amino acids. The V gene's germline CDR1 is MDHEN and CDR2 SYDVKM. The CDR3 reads CASSSGFISDEQFF. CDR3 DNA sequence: TGTGCCAGCAGTTCGGGATTCATTTCGGATGAGCAGTTCTTC.

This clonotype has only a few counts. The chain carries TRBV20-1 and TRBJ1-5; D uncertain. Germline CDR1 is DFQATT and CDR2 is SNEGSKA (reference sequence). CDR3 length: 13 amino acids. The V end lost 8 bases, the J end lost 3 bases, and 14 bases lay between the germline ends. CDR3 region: CSRGRTFNQPQHF. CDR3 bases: TGCAGTCGGGGTAGAACATTCAATCAGCCCCAGCATTTT.